The 23 T cell receptor beta chains below all came from one sample that was sequenced in a study of human T cells and chemical hapten exposure. Time point indicated: pre-sensitization, week 0. Specified treatment: therapeutic diphenylcyclopropenone sensitization with weekly scalp DPC. TCRdb reanalysed the RACE reads using MiXCR and keeps one entry per CDR3 protein. The sample carries approximately 260,000 distinct CDR3 sequences, roughly 7.4% recorded once. This specimen was whole blood, taken in connection with sensitization to the hapten diphenylcyclopropenone (DPC). The source of these receptors is a man younger than 35 with alopecia areata. Some clones in this sample may be carry-over from other donors' samples.

V gene TRBV6-6 combines with J gene TRBJ2-7; D perhaps matches TRBD1 (5 bases). Germline V gene lookup returns CDR1 MNHNY and CDR2 SVGAGI (reference sequence). V lost 4 bases and J lost 0, with 7 bases in between. The CDR3 runs to 13 residues. The CDR3 DNA follows: TGTGCCAGCAGTTGGGGCCTCTCCTACGAGCAGTACTTC. Translation gives CASSWGLSYEQYF.

This clonotype was found many times. This chain uses TRBV7-3 with TRBJ1-5, with unresolved D. The CDR3 extends over 13 amino acids. Between the trimmed V and J ends, which lost 0 bases and 3 bases, there was a span of 3 bases. Germline CDR1 SGHTA, CDR2 FQGTGA. The CDR3 coding sequence is TGTGCCAGCAGCTTAACGTCCAATCAGCCCCAGCATTTT. Translated, it gives CASSLTSNQPQHF.

V and J are TRBV7-9 and TRBJ2-1; the D gene is possibly TRBD2 (5 bases). V lost 5 bases, J lost 6 bases, and 14 bases lay in between. The V gene's germline CDR1 is SEHNR and CDR2 FQNEAQ (reference sequence). CDR3 length equals 14 residues. The chain's CDR3 is CASSPDRRANEQFF. CDR3 nucleotides: TGTGCCAGCAGCCCCGACCGGCGGGCCAATGAGCAGTTCTTC.

The table lists this clonotype with many counts. CDR3 sequence: CASSLLRGGRETQYF. In nucleotides, the CDR3 is TGTGCCAGCAGTTTATTGCGGGGGGGCCGAGAGACCCAGTACTTC. The chain couples TRBV12-3 or TRBV12-4 to TRBJ2-5; the match to TRBD2 covers 9 bases. Unmatched junction bases numbered 5, after V lost 2 bases and J lost 4 bases. This CDR3 region has 15 residues.

At least ten counts were recorded for this clonotype. This chain connects TRBV9 to TRBJ2-3; D may correspond to TRBD1 or TRBD2 (5 bases each). In germline, CDR1 is SGDLS, CDR2 YYNGEE. Trimming took off 0 bases at V and 0 bases at J, with 8 bases between the two ends. CDR3 size: 15 residues. CDR3 DNA: TGTGCCAGCAGCGTAGGAGGGGCGAGCACAGATACGCAGTATTTT. It codes for CASSVGGASTDTQYF.

V gene TRBV4-3 combines with J gene TRBJ1-6; D call uncertain. V shed 0 bases and J shed 7 bases, with 10 bases lying between them. Per the germline V gene, CDR1 is LGHNA and CDR2 is YSLEER. This CDR3 has 15 residues. The CDR3: CASSQDAASNSPLHF. Here the CDR3 DNA reads TGCGCCAGCAGCCAAGATGCGGCGTCCAATTCACCCCTCCACTTT.

The V call is TRBV20-1, the J call TRBJ1-3; TRBD1 matches 9 bases. J lost 1 base, V lost 3 bases, and 4 bases had no gene match. Germline CDR1 is DFQATT and CDR2 is SNEGSKA (reference sequence). The CDR3 is made up of 15 amino acids. This CDR3 is CSASRDRESGNTIYF. The CDR3 DNA sequence: TGCAGTGCTAGCAGGGACAGGGAATCTGGAAACACCATATATTTT.

The chain recombines TRBV7-9 with TRBJ1-2; the D is unclear. This CDR3 region has 15 residues. Germline V gives CDR1 SEHNR, CDR2 FQNEAQ (reference sequence). Trimming left V 0 bases short and J 2 bases short, with 10 bases between. The CDR3 sequence is CASSLASSTNYGYTF. The DNA for the CDR3 is TGTGCCAGCAGCTTAGCTTCTAGTACCAACTATGGCTACACCTTC.

The chain combines TRBV13 with TRBJ2-1; D tentatively reads TRBD1 or TRBD2 (5 bases each). CDR3 length: 14 amino acids. Germline CDR1 and CDR2: PRHDT and FYEKMQ (reference sequence). The V and J ends lost 5 bases and 7 bases respectively, with 15 bases between them. Here the CDR3 reads CASSPGAGSNEQFF. CDR3 coding DNA: TGTGCCAGCAGCCCCGGGGCAGGGTCAAATGAGCAGTTCTTC.

This clonotype turned up a few times. This chain joins TRBV12-5 and TRBJ1-1; the match to TRBD1 covers 9 bases. Losses at the gene ends were 11 bases for V and 5 bases for J; bases not matched to a gene: 12. CDR1 is LGHNT and CDR2 is FRNRAP in the germline V gene. The length of the CDR3 is 14 residues. CDR3 loop: CAFPKQGASTEAFF. For the CDR3, the DNA is TGTGCTTTCCCTAAACAGGGGGCTAGTACTGAAGCTTTCTTT.

The CDR3 DNA reads as TGTGCCAGCAGCGTAGGTGGTCAGGATGGCTACACCTTC. It codes for CASSVGGQDGYTF. The chain couples TRBV9 to TRBJ1-2; D is uncertain. The CDR3 contains 13 residues. V was shortened by 0 bases and J by 6 bases, with 9 bases between the two germline ends. CDR1 and CDR2 from the germline V gene are SGDLS and YYNGEE.

V is TRBV6-5 and J is TRBJ2-1; D gene uncertain. CDR3 size: 13 residues. V was cut by 0 bases and J by 7 bases, with 7 bases left in between. Per germline, CDR1 MNHEY and CDR2 SVGAGI. The CDR3 DNA follows: TGTGCCAGCAGTTACTCGTCCAGGAATGAGCAGTTCTTC. As protein: CASSYSSRNEQFF.

This clonotype was observed a handful of times. The chain links TRBV7-9 to TRBJ1-6; tentative D call: TRBD1 (6 bases). CDR1 and CDR2 from the germline V gene are SEHNR and FQNEAQ (reference sequence). V lost 1 base and J 7 bases, leaving 11 bases between the germline ends. The CDR3 runs to 15 residues. The CDR3: CASSLGTATNSPLHF. CDR3 coding DNA: TGTGCCAGCAGCTTAGGGACAGCCACCAATTCACCCCTCCACTTT.

This clonotype was seen at least ten times. The chain has TRBV27 and TRBJ2-7, with D perhaps matching TRBD1 or TRBD2 (5 bases each). Germline-derived CDR1 and CDR2 are MNHEY and SMNVEV (reference sequence). The CDR3 consists of 14 residues. Trimming pared 3 bases from V and 2 bases from J, leaving 11 bases between. CDR3 residues: CASSFQGPTYEQYF. CDR3 DNA: TGTGCCAGCAGTTTCCAGGGACCTACCTACGAGCAGTACTTC.

This clonotype has a handful of counts. The chain recombines TRBV7-9 with TRBJ2-5; D not resolved. CDR1 is SEHNR, CDR2 FQNEAQ, per germline (reference sequence). The CDR3 is made up of 12 amino acids. Trimming pared 5 bases from V and 5 bases from J, leaving 9 bases between. Here the CDR3 DNA reads TGTGCCAGCAGCCCGGTCGGGGAGACCCAGTACTTC. It encodes CASSPVGETQYF.

This clonotype was counted between two and nine times. The CDR3 DNA follows: TGTGCCAGCAGCTTGTCCCCAGAGACCCAGTACTTC. Residues: CASSLSPETQYF. This sequence joins TRBV5-6 and TRBJ2-5; D is ambiguous. This CDR3 has 12 residues. The germline V gene encodes CDR1 SGHDT and CDR2 YYEEEE. V was cut by 1 base and J by 4 bases, with 5 bases left in between.

The DNA of the CDR3 is TGTGCCAGCGAGGACGGGGAACAAAACATTCAGTACTTC. It translates to CASEDGEQNIQYF. The chain links TRBV3-1 to TRBJ2-4; D is perhaps TRBD2 (5 bases). The CDR3 is 13 amino acids. Trimming cost V 8 bases and J 5 bases, with 13 bases left between them. CDR1 is LGHDT, CDR2 YNNKEL, per germline (reference sequence).

The sample holds many counts of this clonotype. V and J are TRBV4-2 and TRBJ1-1, with D hard to call. The length of the CDR3 is 15 residues. The V end lost 5 bases, the J end lost 5 bases, and 18 bases lay between the germline ends. CDR1 is LGHNA, CDR2 YNFKEQ, per germline. The CDR3 here is CASSFRPSGNTEAFF. CDR3 DNA sequence: TGTGCCAGCAGCTTTAGACCCTCCGGGAATACTGAAGCTTTCTTT.

This clonotype came up a few times. This chain connects TRBV4-1 to TRBJ2-1, with 7 bases that match TRBD2. The length of the CDR3 is 16 residues. J lost 0 bases, V lost 6 bases, and 8 bases had no gene match. CDR1 is MGHRA and CDR2 is YSYEKL in the germline V gene. DNA of the CDR3: TGCGCCAGCAGAAAGCTCAGGGAGGGCTCCTACAATGAGCAGTTCTTC. Its protein product is CASRKLREGSYNEQFF.

The count of this clonotype is one. This chain links TRBV20-1 with TRBJ1-6; D not certain. V was cut by 2 bases and J by 8 bases, with 16 bases left in between. This CDR3 region has 15 residues. Germline CDR1 DFQATT, CDR2 SNEGSKA (reference sequence). CDR3 loop: CSARPGSQSDSPLHF. DNA of the CDR3: TGCAGTGCTAGACCTGGCAGCCAGTCGGATTCACCCCTCCACTTT.

The V gene is TRBV7-2, the J gene TRBJ2-5, with 8 bases identical to TRBD1. CDR3 length: 14 amino acids. Germline values: CDR1 SGHTA, CDR2 FQGNSA. The junction had 6 bases not matched to a gene; V was cut back by 5 bases and J by 4 bases. DNA for the CDR3: TGTGCCAGCAGCACAAGACAGGGGATAGAGACCCAGTACTTC. Encoded protein: CASSTRQGIETQYF.

The chain is built from TRBV5-1 and TRBJ1-1; tentatively, D is TRBD1 (5 bases). Between the trimmed V and J ends, which lost 0 bases and 0 bases, there was a span of 9 bases. The germline gives CDR1 SGHRS, CDR2 YFSETQ. The CDR3 has 15 amino acids. The CDR3 sequence: CASSLVAGLNTEAFF. The CDR3 DNA is TGCGCCAGCAGCTTGGTTGCAGGGTTGAACACTGAAGCTTTCTTT.

This clonotype was seen a few times. The chain's CDR3 is CSAGKGANTEAFF. The CDR3 DNA is TGCAGCGCCGGGAAGGGGGCGAACACTGAAGCTTTCTTT. The V gene is TRBV29-1, the J gene TRBJ1-1; 7 bases fit TRBD1. V gave up 7 bases and J gave up 1 base; unmatched junction bases: 6. Germline V gene lookup returns CDR1 SQVTM and CDR2 ANQGSEA. There are 13 residues in the CDR3.